Listed below are T cell receptor beta chains from one sample, sequenced in a study of T cell responses to AZD1222 COVID-19 vaccine. Some clones are missing from TCRdb's copy, which holds only in-frame ones; the method was immunoSEQ multiplex PCR. This repertoire shows about 26,000 clones, 88% found once; its top ten account for under 3.5%. The sequencing used peripheral blood, collected 28 days after the second AZD1222 dose. Receptor source: an adult who received the AZD1222 COVID-19 vaccine. CDR3s include the opening cysteine and the closing phenylalanine or tryptophan. D genes are given only for firm matches. Size is omitted from some rows. Given values are once, few, many or a class for expanded clones.

D,V,J,size,DNA,CDR3
TRBD1,TRBV28,TRBJ1-4,few,TGTGCCAGCACCGTGACAGGGGGCTATGAAAAACTGTTTTTT,CASTVTGGYEKLFF
.,TRBV15,TRBJ1-1,.,TGTGCCACCAGCAGAGCTGGGTCGGTTTCGAACACTGAAGCTTTCTTT,CATSRAGSVSNTEAFF
.,TRBV7-8,TRBJ1-1,.,TGTGCCAGCAGCTTGGGCACAGCGAACACTGAAGCTTTCTTT,CASSLGTANTEAFF
.,TRBV11-2,TRBJ2-6,.,TGTGCCAGCAGCTTCGGGGCCAACGTCCTGACTTTC,CASSFGANVLTF
TRBD1,TRBV9,TRBJ1-1,.,TGTGCCAGCAGCGTAGGGGACAGGGCGAACACTGAAGCTTTCTTT,CASSVGDRANTEAFF
.,TRBV6-2/TRBV6-3,TRBJ1-1,.,TGTGCCAGCAGTTATGACAGGAGAAACACTGAAGCTTTCTTT,CASSYDRRNTEAFF
.,TRBV28,TRBJ2-7,.,TGTGCCAGCAGTCCCCACCTCAGACAGGCCTACTTC,CASSPHLRQAYF
TRBD2,TRBV3-1/TRBV3-2,TRBJ2-7,once,TGTGCCAGCAGCCAAGATTTCGGGGGGAAAACCTACGAGCAGTACTTC,CASSQDFGGKTYEQYF
.,TRBV12-3/TRBV12-4,TRBJ1-2,.,TGTGCCAGCAGTCCACAGGGTAGGGGCGGCTACACCTTC,CASSPQGRGGYTF
.,TRBV19,TRBJ1-6,few,TGTGCCAGTAGTCCTCAACAGGGTGCAAATTCACCCCTCCACTTT,CASSPQQGANSPLHF
.,TRBV5-6,TRBJ2-7,.,TGTGCCAGCACCCCGAGGGGGGGGAGCTACGAGCAGTACTTC,CASTPRGGSYEQYF
TRBD1,TRBV2,TRBJ1-3,.,TGTGCCAGCAGTTGGGACAGTGCTGGAAACACCATATATTTT,CASSWDSAGNTIYF
TRBD2,TRBV7-2,TRBJ2-1,.,TGTGCCAGCAGCTTAACTAGCGGTTCCCCCCCCTACAATGAGCAGTTCTTC,CASSLTSGSPPYNEQFF
TRBD1,TRBV6-5,TRBJ2-7,.,TGTGCCAGCACCCCGGGACAGGGGGCAAACGAGCAGTACTTC,CASTPGQGANEQYF
.,TRBV3-1/TRBV3-2,TRBJ1-1,.,TGTGCCAGCAGCCAAGCTGGGAGGGGCACTGAAGCTTTCTTT,CASSQAGRGTEAFF
.,TRBV6-6,TRBJ1-5,.,TGTGCCAGCTTAAGGGAGAGCAATCAGCCCCAGCATTTT,CASLRESNQPQHF
.,TRBV4-1,TRBJ2-1,.,TGCGCCAGCAGCCGCGGGAATGAGCAGTTCTTC,CASSRGNEQFF